These 19 T cell receptor beta chains were all obtained from the same sample, sequenced in a study of PD-L1 blockade in urothelial cancer. The time point denotes: pretreatment peripheral blood. Produced via immunoSEQ multiplex PCR; TCRdb's table is partial and in-frame only. The table includes tens of thousands of clones, more than 70% detected once. The material was PBMCs, obtained around atezolizumab (anti-PD-L1) treatment. These receptors originate from a man in his 60s with urothelial cancer.

The J gene is TRBJ1-6, the V gene TRBV30, with D possibly matching TRBD1 (6 bases). V was trimmed by 5 bases and J by 7 bases, leaving 18 bases between them. This CDR3 is 15 amino acids long. CDR1 and CDR2 (germline): GTSNPN, SVGIG (reference sequence). CDR3 sequence: CAWHPVFGQNSPLHF. CDR3 nucleotide sequence: TGTGCCTGGCACCCTGTCTTCGGACAGAATTCACCCCTCCACTTT.

This clone has only a few counts. The rearrangement links TRBV11-3 to TRBJ2-5; TRBD2 agrees at 9 bases. In germline, CDR1 is SGHNT, CDR2 YENEEA. Trimming at V came to 3 bases and at J to 4 bases, leaving 3 bases not matched to a gene. The CDR3 covers 14 residues. The CDR3 sequence is CASSFSGSVETQYF. The DNA for the CDR3 is TGTGCCAGCAGCTTTAGCGGGAGCGTAGAGACCCAGTACTTC.

The V and J genes are TRBV27 and TRBJ2-5, with D maybe TRBD1 (6 bases). The CDR3 is 13 amino acids. Germline CDR1 is MNHEY and CDR2 is SMNVEV (reference sequence). The germline V and J ends were trimmed by 6 bases and 4 bases, with 12 bases remaining between them. CDR3 loop: CASRGAGRETQYF. The CDR3 bases are TGTGCCAGCAGGGGGGCCGGACGAGAGACCCAGTACTTC.

The chain employs TRBV27 and TRBJ1-2, with 9 bases that match TRBD1. Germline CDR1 MNHEY, CDR2 SMNVEV (reference sequence). The ends lost 3 bases at V and 4 bases at J; junction bases unmatched: 3. The CDR3 has 14 residues. The CDR3 nucleotides are TGTGCCAGCAGTTTCCAGGACAGGGGCTATGGCTACACCTTC. Amino acids: CASSFQDRGYGYTF.

The rearrangement joins TRBV5-1 to TRBJ2-1; 11 positions agree with TRBD2. From germline, CDR1 is SGHRS and CDR2 YFSETQ. Losses at the gene ends were 0 bases for V and 6 bases for J; bases not matched to a gene: 5. This CDR3 spans 16 amino acids. CDR3: CASSLDSGGGINEQFF. The CDR3 DNA follows: TGCGCCAGCAGCTTGGATAGCGGGGGGGGCATCAATGAGCAGTTCTTC.

V gene TRBV15 combines with J gene TRBJ2-3, with a weak D call TRBD2 (6 bases). V was pared by 5 bases and J by 8 bases, with 20 bases between. Germline CDR1 reads LNHNV; CDR2 reads YYDKDF (reference sequence). There are 15 residues in the CDR3. The CDR3 nucleotides read TGTGCCACCAGCGGTCGCGCCATGGGGAGGCCTACGCAGTATTTT. This translates into CATSGRAMGRPTQYF.

The chain recombines TRBV2 with TRBJ2-5; D ambiguous. This CDR3 contains 15 residues. V lost 5 bases and J 4 bases, leaving 17 bases between the germline ends. Germline-derived CDR1 and CDR2 are SNHLY and FYNNEI. The CDR3 region has the DNA TGTGCCAGCAGTCCGACTCGGGTTCTGTCAGAGACCCAGTACTTC. Translation gives CASSPTRVLSETQYF.

CDR3 bases: TGTGCCAGCATCACAGCGGGGAAAGCTTTCTTT. Its translation is CASITAGKAFF. The chain recombines TRBV28 with TRBJ1-1; D is undetermined. V was clipped by 7 bases and J by 9 bases, with 12 bases between them. Germline assignment: CDR1 MDHEN and CDR2 SYDVKM. This CDR3 is built from 11 residues. The full variable domain, in which reference TRBV28 and TRBJ1-1 provide the parts outside the CDR3, is DVKVTQSSRYLVKRTGEKVFLECVQDMDHENMFWYRQDPGLGLRLIYFSYDVKMKEKGDIPEGYSVSREKKERFSLILESASTNQTSMYLCASITAGKAFFGQGTRLTVV.

This clone has a handful of counts. This rearrangement joins TRBV6-5 to TRBJ1-3; D not certain. Trimming stripped 3 bases from V and 2 bases from J, with 11 bases between. This CDR3 spans 15 amino acids. CDR1 MNHEY and CDR2 SVGAGI come from the germline V gene. CDR3 amino acids: CASSYGLRTGNTIYF. The CDR3 nucleotides read TGTGCCAGCAGTTATGGACTTCGGACTGGAAACACCATATATTTT.

This chain connects TRBV6-1 to TRBJ1-5, with 7 bases that match TRBD1. Germline values: CDR1 MNHNS, CDR2 SASEGT. The CDR3 spans 17 residues. V trimming: 4 bases; J trimming: 0 bases; junction bases outside the gene matches: 9. The CDR3 region has the DNA TGTGCCAGCAGTGGACAGGGTCGATCTAATAGCAATCAGCCCCAGCATTTT. Translation gives CASSGQGRSNSNQPQHF.

The chain is built from TRBV5-6 and TRBJ1-2; 7 positions match TRBD1. This CDR3 is 14 amino acids long. V lost 3 bases to trimming and J lost 8 bases; unmatched junction nucleotides: 10. CDR1 is SGHDT, CDR2 YYEEEE, per germline. CDR3 sequence (DNA): TGTGCCAGCAGCTCAGGAGGGGGCGCGAGGGGCTACACCTTC. Translated, it gives CASSSGGGARGYTF.

The chain combines TRBV5-5 with TRBJ1-1; tentatively, D is TRBD1 (5 bases). V was trimmed by 5 bases and J by 5 bases, leaving 10 bases between them. The germline gives CDR1 SGHKS, CDR2 YYEKEE (reference sequence). The CDR3 runs 12 residues. The CDR3 bases are TGTGCCAGCAGTGCGCGGGGGACTGAAGCTTTCTTT. Translating gives CASSARGTEAFF.

This chain's CDR3 is CASSEDGRAVTDTQYF. The CDR3 nucleotides are TGTGCCAGCAGTGAAGACGGCAGGGCGGTCACAGATACGCAGTATTTT. V and J are TRBV6-1 and TRBJ2-3, with D possibly being TRBD1 (5 bases). Germline V gene lookup returns CDR1 MNHNS and CDR2 SASEGT. The V end lost 1 base, the J end lost 2 bases, and 13 bases lay between the germline ends. The CDR3 is 16 amino acids.

The rearrangement joins TRBV7-8 to TRBJ2-5, with 13 nucleotides matching TRBD2. The J segment lost 2 bases and the V segment lost 3 bases, leaving 0 bases of the junction unmatched. The germline V gene has CDR1 SGHVS and CDR2 FQNEAQ. The CDR3 covers 15 residues. The CDR3 nucleotides are TGTGCCAGCAGCTTGGGACTAGCGGGACAAGAGACCCAGTACTTC. It is translated as CASSLGLAGQETQYF. Full variable domain (missing parts from reference TRBV7-8 and TRBJ2-5): GAGVSQSPRYKVAKRGQDVALRCDPISGHVSLFWYQQALGQGPEFLTYFQNEAQLDKSGLPSDRFFAERPEGSVSTLKIQRTQQEDSAVYLCASSLGLAGQETQYFGPGTRLLVL.

This clone came up once. This chain uses TRBV30 with TRBJ2-3; TRBD2 aligns across 8 bases. The CDR3 totals 13 residues. With V trimmed by 4 bases and J by 5 bases, 5 bases remained unmatched. Germline V gene sequence: CDR1 GTSNPN, CDR2 SVGIG (reference sequence). The CDR3 DNA reads TGTGCCTGGAAAACTAGCGGTAAAGATACGCAGTATTTT. It yields the protein CAWKTSGKDTQYF.

The V call is TRBV9, the J call TRBJ2-1; 8 bases are a match to TRBD2. The CDR3 extends over 15 amino acids. Losses at the gene ends were 2 bases for V and 4 bases for J; bases not matched to a gene: 5. The V gene's germline CDR1 is SGDLS and CDR2 YYNGEE. The CDR3 loop is CASSVSGEEYNEQFF. The CDR3 region has the DNA TGTGCCAGCAGCGTTAGCGGGGAGGAGTACAATGAGCAGTTCTTC. Supplemented by reference TRBV9 and TRBJ2-1, the full variable domain reads DSGVTQTPKHLITATGQRVTLRCSPRSGDLSVYWYQQSLDQGLQFLIQYYNGEERAKGNILERFSAQQFPDLHSELNLSSLELGDSALYFCASSVSGEEYNEQFFGPGTRLTVL.

The chain joins TRBV6-5 to TRBJ1-1; no reliable D call. CDR1 MNHEY and CDR2 SVGAGI come from the germline V gene. The CDR3 is 13 amino acids. The germline V and J ends were trimmed by 3 bases and 5 bases, with 10 bases remaining between them. CDR3 nucleotide sequence: TGTGCCAGCAGTTATATTTCCGTAACTGAAGCTTTCTTT. Translation gives CASSYISVTEAFF.

The chain combines TRBV9 with TRBJ2-1, with 10 bases matching TRBD1. CDR3 length: 15 amino acids. Germline V CDR1 and CDR2: SGDLS, YYNGEE. The trim removed 5 bases at V and 4 bases at J, leaving 6 bases unmatched. The CDR3 sequence: CASSGGQGVYNEQFF. The CDR3 DNA follows: TGTGCCAGCAGTGGAGGACAGGGGGTTTACAATGAGCAGTTCTTC.

This clone was counted only a few times. The rearrangement links TRBV7-6 to TRBJ1-2; D may be TRBD1 (6 bases). This CDR3 has 13 residues. Trimming removed 5 bases from V and 5 bases from J, with 12 bases in between. Germline V gives CDR1 SGHVS, CDR2 FNYEAQ. The CDR3 DNA reads as TGTGCCAGCAGCCCGAACCAGGGGTATGGCTACACCTTC. This translates into CASSPNQGYGYTF. Based on the CDR3 plus reference TRBV7-6 and TRBJ1-2, the full variable domain is GAGVSQSPRYKVTKRGQDVALRCDPISGHVSLYWYRQALGQGPEFLTYFNYEAQQDKSGLPNDRFSAERPEGSISTLTIQRTEQRDSAMYRCASSPNQGYGYTFGSGTRLTVV.